What follows are 28 T cell receptor beta chains derived from one specimen sequenced in a study of blood T cells in healthy people across ages. A second PCR of 7 to 11 cycles used a sample-barcoded 5' primer and a J-beta primer mix. In TCRdb, the 5' RACE reads were re-called with MiXCR into one record per CDR3 protein. The table has around 1.5 million distinct CDR3 sequences, about 43% seen once; the top ten hold 7.9%. Specimen: blood. Every receptor here comes from a woman under 30 in good health.

The V and J genes are TRBV10-3 and TRBJ2-1; possibly TRBD2 for D (6 bases). The V gene's germline CDR1 is ENHRY and CDR2 SYGVKD. This CDR3 has 13 residues. Trimming cost V 4 bases and J 7 bases, with 11 bases left between them. CDR3 protein: CAISGLGGNEQFF. The CDR3 DNA follows: TGTGCCATCAGTGGACTAGGCGGTAATGAGCAGTTCTTC.

The chain links TRBV30 to TRBJ1-1, with 7 bases aligning to TRBD1. This CDR3 is built from 13 residues. Trimming at V came to 8 bases and at J to 1 base, leaving 7 bases not matched to a gene. Germline assignment: CDR1 GTSNPN and CDR2 SVGIG (reference sequence). In DNA, the CDR3 is TGTGCCGAGAGGGACAGCCCGAACACTGAAGCTTTCTTT. As protein: CAERDSPNTEAFF.

The chain recombines TRBV10-2 with TRBJ2-3; D gene unclear. Germline V CDR1 and CDR2: WSHSY, SAAADI. Trimming cost V 7 bases and J 2 bases, with 10 bases left between them. The CDR3 is made up of 13 amino acids. Here the CDR3 DNA reads TGCGCCAGCATGCCAACTAACACAGATACGCAGTATTTT. It is translated as CASMPTNTDTQYF.

This clonotype appeared a single time. J is TRBJ1-6 and V is TRBV4-1; 7 bases map to TRBD1. Germline-derived CDR1 and CDR2 are MGHRA and YSYEKL. The CDR3 runs to 17 residues. Unmatched junction bases numbered 9, after V lost 3 bases and J lost 4 bases. The DNA for the CDR3 is TGCGCCAGCAGCCAGGGTGACAGGGCCATTTATAATTCACCCCTCCACTTT. Protein: CASSQGDRAIYNSPLHF.

Concerning this clonotype: A junction end diverges from the germline sequence, so it may reflect a read error. Here the CDR3 reads CANYNGLETPYF. The CDR3 DNA reads as TGTGCCAACTATAATGGATTAGAGACCCCGTACTTC. The V gene is TRBV6-1, the J gene TRBJ2-5; D gene ambiguous. The germline CDR1 and CDR2 sequences are MNHNS and SASEGT. The CDR3 covers 12 residues.

The chain joins TRBV5-1 to TRBJ1-2; TRBD1 matches 7 bases. This CDR3 has 16 residues. Per germline, CDR1 SGHRS and CDR2 YFSETQ. The junction had 10 bases not matched to a gene; V was cut back by 0 bases and J by 5 bases. CDR3 sequence reads: CASSLDIRGEGYGYTF. In DNA, the CDR3 is TGCGCCAGCAGCTTGGATATCAGGGGGGAAGGTTATGGCTACACCTTC. Full variable domain (remainder filled in from reference TRBV5-1 and TRBJ1-2): KAGVTQTPRYLIKTRGQQVTLSCSPISGHRSVSWYQQTPGQGLQFLFEYFSETQRNKGNFPGRFSGRQFSNSRSEMNVSTLELGDSALYLCASSLDIRGEGYGYTFGSGTRLTVV.

This clonotype occurred a few times. CDR3 amino acids: CSASLLAGGPNEQFF. The CDR3 DNA sequence: TGCAGTGCTAGTCTACTAGCGGGGGGGCCCAATGAGCAGTTCTTC. The chain links TRBV20-1 to TRBJ2-1, with 13 positions matching TRBD2. The CDR3 extends over 15 amino acids. From germline, CDR1 is DFQATT and CDR2 SNEGSKA (reference sequence). Trimming at V came to 3 bases and at J to 6 bases, leaving 5 bases not matched to a gene.

The genes are TRBV4-1 and TRBJ1-4, with 7 bases identical to TRBD1. The CDR3 has 14 residues. CDR1 and CDR2 (germline): MGHRA, YSYEKL. The ends lost 5 bases at V and 6 bases at J; junction bases unmatched: 6. The CDR3 region is CASSVTGVDEKLFF. The CDR3 DNA follows: TGCGCCAGCAGCGTTACAGGGGTAGATGAAAAACTGTTTTTT.

The chain recombines TRBV6-5 with TRBJ2-1; 8 bases map to TRBD2. The CDR3 contains 15 residues. The J segment lost 4 bases and the V segment lost 5 bases, leaving 7 bases of the junction unmatched. Germline V gene sequence: CDR1 MNHEY, CDR2 SVGAGI. This CDR3 is CASSESGSGYNEQFF. The CDR3 DNA sequence: TGTGCCAGCAGTGAAAGCGGGAGTGGGTACAATGAGCAGTTCTTC.

This clonotype was observed a handful of times. This rearrangement joins TRBV20-1 to TRBJ2-7; 7 bases line up with TRBD2. The CDR3 loop spans 16 amino acids. CDR1 and CDR2 from the germline V gene are DFQATT and SNEGSKA (reference sequence). V lost 1 base, J lost 7 bases, and 16 bases stayed unmatched. CDR3 in DNA: TGCAGTGCTAGAGGGATTGCGGAGGGAGGGCTAAATGAGCAGTACTTC. Translating it yields CSARGIAEGGLNEQYF.

This rearrangement joins TRBV20-1 to TRBJ2-7, with D uncertain. Germline-derived CDR1 and CDR2 are DFQATT and SNEGSKA (reference sequence). V lost 5 bases and J 4 bases, leaving 9 bases between the germline ends. The CDR3 contains 11 residues. The CDR3 spells CSALQRYEQYF. Written as DNA, the CDR3 is TGCAGTGCTTTACAGAGGTACGAGCAGTACTTC.

The rearrangement joins TRBV6-2 or TRBV6-3 to TRBJ1-2; TRBD1 agrees at 8 bases. Germline assignment: CDR1 MNHEY and CDR2 SVGEGT. This CDR3 is 15 amino acids long. The V gene end was trimmed by 5 bases and the J gene end by 8 bases; junction bases not matched to a gene: 13. CDR3 region: CASSPTHRGFDGYTF. The CDR3 nucleotides are TGTGCCAGCAGTCCGACTCACAGGGGGTTTGACGGCTACACCTTC.

This clonotype was seen a handful of times. The chain uses TRBV12-3 or TRBV12-4 and TRBJ2-1; maybe TRBD2 (6 bases). V shed 3 bases and J shed 5 bases, with 17 bases lying between them. There are 16 residues in the CDR3. For the CDR3, the DNA is TGTGCCAGCAGTTTGGGAGGACGTAGCTGGAACAATGAGCAGTTCTTC. Amino acids: CASSLGGRSWNNEQFF.

This chain joins TRBV6-1 and TRBJ1-1, with D tentatively TRBD1 (6 bases). Germline V gene lookup returns CDR1 MNHNS and CDR2 SASEGT. CDR3 length: 14 amino acids. Between the trimmed V and J ends, which lost 0 bases and 4 bases, there was a span of 9 bases. Here the CDR3 DNA reads TGTGCCAGCAGTGAAGCTCGAGGGGGCACTGAAGCTTTCTTT. As protein: CASSEARGGTEAFF.

For this clonotype: Germline is not matched at one junction end, which may reflect a read error. The chain combines TRBV25-1 with TRBJ1-6; the D is unclear. Germline V gene lookup returns CDR1 MGHDK and CDR2 SYGVNS. The CDR3 loop spans 14 amino acids. The CDR3 nucleotides read TGTGCCGGCAGTGAATATACGGGTAATTCACCCCTCCACTTT. This codes for CAGSEYTGNSPLHF.

This clonotype occurred once. CDR3 bases: TGTGCCAGCAGTGACCCGGACAGAATTTATAGCAATCAGCCCCAGCATTTT. Translation: CASSDPDRIYSNQPQHF. The genes are TRBV2 and TRBJ1-5, with TRBD1 as a possible D gene (6 bases). The germline V gene has CDR1 SNHLY and CDR2 FYNNEI. This CDR3 has 17 amino acids. Trimming took 3 bases from V and 0 from J, leaving 15 bases between them.

This sequence joins TRBV7-2 and TRBJ1-2; D may be TRBD1 (6 bases). The CDR3 length is 13 residues. Trimming removed 6 bases at V and 7 bases at J, with 15 bases between. CDR1 and CDR2 from the germline V gene are SGHTA and FQGNSA. The CDR3 sequence is CASSATGPAGYTF. In DNA form, the CDR3 reads TGTGCCAGCAGTGCTACAGGGCCGGCTGGCTACACCTTC.

This clonotype has ten or more counts. The CDR3 spells CASSRASQNTEAFF. In DNA form, the CDR3 reads TGCGCCAGCAGCCGAGCGTCTCAGAACACTGAAGCTTTCTTT. V and J are TRBV4-1 and TRBJ1-1; unclear D gene. The CDR3 is 14 residues long. Trimming stripped 4 bases from V and 1 base from J, with 10 bases between. From germline, CDR1 is MGHRA and CDR2 YSYEKL.

This clonotype was seen a few times. The chain recombines TRBV3-1 with TRBJ1-1, with D tentatively TRBD1 (5 bases). This CDR3 has 13 amino acids. V was cut by 1 base and J by 11 bases, with 14 bases left in between. Germline CDR1 is LGHDT and CDR2 is YNNKEL (reference sequence). The CDR3 protein is CASSQVLRGAAFF. Written as DNA, the CDR3 is TGTGCCAGCAGCCAAGTGTTGAGGGGCGCGGCTTTCTTT.

In the case of this clonotype: This clone may be a read error of a much larger clone one base away. CDR3 amino acids: CASSSGQDYGYTF. The CDR3 DNA sequence: TGTGCCAGCAGTTCCGGACAGGACTATGGCTACACCTTC. The chain uses TRBV6-6 and TRBJ1-2, with TRBD1 matching 7 bases. Trimming removed 4 bases from V and 3 bases from J; junction bases left unmatched: 2. CDR3 size: 13 residues. Germline assignment: CDR1 MNHNY and CDR2 SVGAGI (reference sequence).

J is TRBJ1-4 and V is TRBV11-2; 7 bases are shared with TRBD1. With 7 bases clipped from V and 8 bases from J, the junction kept 10 bases outside the gene matches. Germline lookup yields CDR1 SGHAT and CDR2 FQNNGV. The CDR3 is 14 residues long. The CDR3 bases are TGTGCCAGCACCCAGGGGGACACTACGGAAAAACTGTTTTTT. This gives the protein CASTQGDTTEKLFF.

This clonotype has a handful of counts. V is TRBV28 and J is TRBJ1-1; TRBD1 is a possible D gene (6 bases). Germline V gives CDR1 MDHEN, CDR2 SYDVKM. The CDR3 has 14 residues. Trimming left V 4 bases short and J 5 bases short, with 14 bases between. CDR3 sequence reads: CASSWGASWTEAFF. The CDR3 DNA follows: TGTGCCAGCAGTTGGGGGGCTAGTTGGACTGAAGCTTTCTTT.

This clonotype was seen at least ten times. The V call is TRBV6-2 or TRBV6-3, the J call TRBJ2-1; the D is unclear. The CDR3 sequence is 13 residues long. Germline CDR1 is MNHEY and CDR2 is SVGEGT. Between the trimmed V and J ends, which lost 5 bases and 4 bases, there was a span of 9 bases. CDR3 sequence: CASSPTTYNEQFF. DNA of the CDR3: TGTGCCAGCAGTCCGACCACTTACAATGAGCAGTTCTTC.

This clonotype has just a few counts. The J gene is TRBJ2-5, the V gene TRBV11-2, with D possibly being TRBD1 or TRBD2 (5 bases each). Between the trimmed V and J ends, which lost 3 bases and 5 bases, there was a span of 10 bases. The CDR3 has 13 residues. Germline assignment: CDR1 SGHAT and CDR2 FQNNGV. CDR3: CASSFGEGETQYF. The CDR3 DNA reads as TGTGCCAGCAGCTTCGGAGAGGGGGAGACCCAGTACTTC.

The rearrangement uses TRBV25-1 and TRBJ2-1, with 8 bases fitting TRBD2. Matching the DNA end better, TRBJ2-7 makes the J call doubtful. The CDR3 sequence is 16 residues long. CDR1 and CDR2 (germline): MGHDK, SYGVNS. The CDR3 DNA sequence: TGTGCCAGCAGTGAATATAGCGGGGCCGCCTACAATGAGCAGTACTTC. It codes for CASSEYSGAAYNEQYF.

The chain employs TRBV12-3 or TRBV12-4 and TRBJ1-1, with D unresolved. Trimming shortened V by 5 bases and J by 2 bases, and 12 bases separated the two germline ends. CDR3 size: 14 residues. CDR3 loop: CASSPPFTNTEAFF. CDR3 sequence (DNA): TGTGCCAGCAGTCCCCCCTTTACCAACACTGAAGCTTTCTTT.

The chain links TRBV20-1 to TRBJ2-3; TRBD1 matches at 7 bases. Germline V gives CDR1 DFQATT, CDR2 SNEGSKA (reference sequence). This CDR3 comprises 15 residues. V was pared by 5 bases and J by 3 bases, with 11 bases of the junction left unmatched. In DNA, the CDR3 is TGCAGTGCTGGACATGACAGGGTGTTAACAGATACGCAGTATTTT. Translating gives CSAGHDRVLTDTQYF.

The chain carries TRBV6-1 and TRBJ2-1; no definite D call. V lost 3 bases to trimming and J lost 5 bases, with 14 bases between them. CDR3 length: 15 amino acids. In germline, CDR1 is MNHNS, CDR2 SASEGT. The CDR3 spells CASSDRPAPNNEQFF. In DNA, the CDR3 is TGTGCCAGCAGTGACCGCCCAGCCCCAAACAATGAGCAGTTCTTC.